This entry features one T cell receptor (beta chain) sequence. Its antigen is not known. This sample was taken from a study of cytomegalovirus exposure and HLA in healthy donors. Findings and limits, study-wide: In a later analysis, specific HLA alleles were associated with 15,000 to 20,000 TCR beta sequences at a 0.05 false discovery rate. Later examination showed HLA-associated TCR beta chains had greater clonal expansion than equally common others. With further analysis later on, most CMV-associated TCR beta chains appeared HLA-restricted.

The study ran its PCR with 60 Vbeta and 13 Jbeta primers. Clones were read by immunoSEQ multiplex PCR, and TCRdb kept only the in-frame ones, dropping some. The sample has 73,000 or so clones, around four fifths seen once. Sequencing was performed on PBMCs. The clonotype comes from a human donor in good health.

The CDR3, as DNA: TGTGCCAGTACTCCGGGACATGACACCGGGGAGCTGTTTTTT. As protein: CASTPGHDTGELFF. The chain joins TRBV19 to TRBJ2-2; possible D gene TRBD1, 6 bases. Trimming removed 7 bases from V and 3 bases from J, with 12 bases in between. The CDR3 is 14 residues long. CDR1 is LNHDA, CDR2 SQIVND, per germline (reference sequence).